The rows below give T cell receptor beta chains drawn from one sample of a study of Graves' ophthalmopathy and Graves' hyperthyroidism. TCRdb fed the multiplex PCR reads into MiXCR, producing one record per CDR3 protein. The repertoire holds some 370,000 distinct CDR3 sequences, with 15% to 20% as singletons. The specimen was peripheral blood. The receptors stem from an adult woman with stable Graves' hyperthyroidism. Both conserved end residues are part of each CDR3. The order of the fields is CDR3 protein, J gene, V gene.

CSAQGAANSPLHF TRBJ1-6 TRBV20-1
CASSSARGFYGYTF TRBJ1-2 TRBV5-1
CASSRSDLPSEAFF TRBJ1-1 TRBV3-1
CASSSHLSGSSGETQYF TRBJ2-5 TRBV6-5
CASSPRGGTTAKNIQYF TRBJ2-4 TRBV7-9
CASSSSGGSYSGANVLTF TRBJ2-6 TRBV28
CASSQGGWNTEAFF TRBJ1-1 TRBV4-1
CASSSTGGAGANVLTF TRBJ2-6 TRBV6-2/TRBV6-3
CSAPLLDYGYTF TRBJ1-2 TRBV20-1
CATSDSDRGEGNQPQHF TRBJ1-5 TRBV24-1